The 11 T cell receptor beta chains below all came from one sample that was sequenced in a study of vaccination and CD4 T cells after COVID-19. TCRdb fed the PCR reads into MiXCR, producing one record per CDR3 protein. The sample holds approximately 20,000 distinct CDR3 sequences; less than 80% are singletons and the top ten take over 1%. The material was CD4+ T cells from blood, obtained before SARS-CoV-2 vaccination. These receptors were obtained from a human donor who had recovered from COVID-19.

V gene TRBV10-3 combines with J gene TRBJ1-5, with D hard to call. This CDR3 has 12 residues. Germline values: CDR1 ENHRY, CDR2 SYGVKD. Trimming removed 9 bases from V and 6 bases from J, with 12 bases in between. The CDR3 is CAMGKEGQPQHF. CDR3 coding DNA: TGTGCCATGGGGAAGGAGGGTCAGCCCCAGCATTTT.

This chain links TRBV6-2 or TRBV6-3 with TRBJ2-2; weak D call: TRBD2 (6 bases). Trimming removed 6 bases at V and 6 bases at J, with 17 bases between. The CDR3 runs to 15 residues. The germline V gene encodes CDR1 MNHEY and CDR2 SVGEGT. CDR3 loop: CASSRTIGDSGELFF. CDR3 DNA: TGTGCCAGCAGCCGGACTATCGGGGACTCCGGGGAGCTGTTTTTT.

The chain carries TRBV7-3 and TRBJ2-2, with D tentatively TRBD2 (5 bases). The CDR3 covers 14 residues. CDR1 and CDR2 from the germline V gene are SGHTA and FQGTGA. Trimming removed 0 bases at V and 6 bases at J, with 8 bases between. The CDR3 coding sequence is TGTGCCAGCAGCTTAACGTCGGAGGCCGGGGAGCTGTTTTTT. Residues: CASSLTSEAGELFF.

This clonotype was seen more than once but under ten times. The CDR3 loop reads CATSGYLGGTDTQYF. CDR3 DNA: TGTGCCACCAGTGGGTACCTAGGCGGGACAGATACGCAGTATTTT. V and J are TRBV24-1 and TRBJ2-3; TRBD2 is a possible D gene (5 bases). CDR3 length: 15 residues. Per the germline V gene, CDR1 is KGHDR and CDR2 is SFDVKD. The germline V and J ends were trimmed by 5 bases and 3 bases, with 14 bases remaining between them.

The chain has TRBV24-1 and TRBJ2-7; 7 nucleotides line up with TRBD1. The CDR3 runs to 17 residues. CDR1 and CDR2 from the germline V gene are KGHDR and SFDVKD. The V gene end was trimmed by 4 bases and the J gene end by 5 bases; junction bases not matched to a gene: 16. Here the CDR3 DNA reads TGTGCCACCAGTGACGCCTCCGGGACAGTGGATTTACACGAGCAGTACTTC. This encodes CATSDASGTVDLHEQYF.

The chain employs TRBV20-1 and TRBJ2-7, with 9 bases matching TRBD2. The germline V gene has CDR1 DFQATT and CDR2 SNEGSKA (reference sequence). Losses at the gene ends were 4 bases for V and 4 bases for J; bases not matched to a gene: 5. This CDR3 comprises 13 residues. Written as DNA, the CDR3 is TGCAGTGCTATCAGAGCGGGGGGATACGAGCAGTACTTC. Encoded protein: CSAIRAGGYEQYF.

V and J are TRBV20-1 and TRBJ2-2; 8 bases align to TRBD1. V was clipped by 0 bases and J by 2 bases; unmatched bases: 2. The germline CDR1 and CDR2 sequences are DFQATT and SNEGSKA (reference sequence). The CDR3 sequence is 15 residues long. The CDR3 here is CSARDRGPNTGELFF. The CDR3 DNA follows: TGCAGTGCTAGAGACAGGGGGCCTAACACCGGGGAGCTGTTTTTT.

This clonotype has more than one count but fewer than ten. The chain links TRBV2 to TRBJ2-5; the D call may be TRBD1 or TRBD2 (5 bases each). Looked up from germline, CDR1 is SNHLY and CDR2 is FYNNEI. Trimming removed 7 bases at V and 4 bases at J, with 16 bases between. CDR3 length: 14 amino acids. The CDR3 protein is CASTATGGGETQYF. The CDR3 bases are TGTGCCAGCACGGCAACAGGAGGAGGAGAGACCCAGTACTTC.

The DNA for the CDR3 is TGTGCCAGCAGAGAGCGGGATCATGAGACCCAGTACTTC. This codes for CASRERDHETQYF. This chain connects TRBV6-1 to TRBJ2-5; 7 bases are a match to TRBD2. V shed 6 bases and J 5 bases; nucleotides not matched to a gene: 6. Germline lookup yields CDR1 MNHNS and CDR2 SASEGT. The CDR3 spans 13 residues.

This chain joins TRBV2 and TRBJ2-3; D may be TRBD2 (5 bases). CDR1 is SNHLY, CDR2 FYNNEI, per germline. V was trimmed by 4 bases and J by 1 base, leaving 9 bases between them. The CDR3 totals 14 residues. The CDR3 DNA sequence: TGTGCCAGCAGTGGAGGGAATGGCACAGATACGCAGTATTTT. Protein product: CASSGGNGTDTQYF. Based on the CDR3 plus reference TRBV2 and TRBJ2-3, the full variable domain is EPEVTQTPSHQVTQMGQEVILRCVPISNHLYFYWYRQILGQKVEFLVSFYNNEISEKSEIFDDQFSVERPDGSNFTLKIRSTKLEDSAMYFCASSGGNGTDTQYFGPGTRLTVL.

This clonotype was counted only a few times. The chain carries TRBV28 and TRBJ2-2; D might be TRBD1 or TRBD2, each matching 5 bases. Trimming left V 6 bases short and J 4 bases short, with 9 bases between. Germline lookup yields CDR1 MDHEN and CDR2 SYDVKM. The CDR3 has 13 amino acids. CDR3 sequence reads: CASSRDLTGELFF. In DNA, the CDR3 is TGTGCCAGCAGCAGGGACCTCACCGGGGAGCTGTTTTTT.